The present TCR beta chain was sequenced within a study of human T cells and chemical hapten exposure (dated by TCRdb to about 2021). About the investigation overall: For sensitization, 2% DPC in acetone was applied to a roughly 2 cm by roughly 2 cm area of upper inner arm skin. Patients additionally received weekly therapeutic DPC doses to the scalp throughout the roughly 25-week study period. Patch testing on the upper back used Finn chambers containing 0.01% DPC, with scoring done after 6 days according to International Contact Dermatitis Research Group standards. The patient cohort, mostly female, included alopecia areata with under or over 50% scalp involvement, alopecia totalis and alopecia universalis. Libraries were combined into a pool for sequencing, and differences in TCR yield between samples came mainly from small differences in library volumes within the pool. Peripheral blood TCR repertoire changes were tracked in vivo in alopecia patients during primary and secondary sensitization to the hapten diphenylcyclopropenone (DPC). Patient blood was sampled pre-sensitization (week 0) and at 2, 6 and about 24 weeks after DPC sensitization. Twenty-nine alopecia patients provided blood for TCR sequencing at one to four time points (pre-sensitization, 2, 6 and 24 weeks).

Sample time point, as interpreted from the label and publication: patch test 2, 6 weeks after DPC sensitization. What the treatment or condition label conveys for this sample: therapeutic diphenylcyclopropenone sensitization with weekly scalp DPC. At every patch-test visit, the blood draw took place before the patch test was put on. Eligible patients were aged 18 to 70, diagnosed with alopecia, deemed suitable for DPC therapy, and excluded if pregnant. Unfractionated whole blood was collected in Tempus Blood RNA tubes, and total RNA was extracted from that blood. CDR1 is given as GTSNPN and CDR2 as SVGIG, both from the germline V gene (reference sequence). The CDR3 starts with the cysteine, ends with the phenylalanine, and has 14 residues. Here the CDR3 DNA is all that survives: 42 bases in frame from base 1. V is cut back by 4 bases and J by 5 bases, with 8 bases in the junction unmatched. Library preparation employed RACE. Sequencing used a NextSeq 500. Library preparation attached unique molecular identifiers to individual cDNA molecules for quantitative, reproducible TCR counting. From each blood RNA sample, both TCR alpha and TCR beta chains were sequenced. Processing in the source paper ran as follows. The median number of TCRs per sample was roughly 98,000, ranging from about 20,000 to 750,000. V, J and CDR3 annotation of the TCR reads was carried out using the Decombinator software suite. For PS versus PT1 abundance plots, all samples were subsampled to the same number of TCRs (28,000). TCRs were defined as expanded if absent before sensitization and observed at least eight times at the 2-week time point. The public reads were run again by TCRdb, first through fastp at Q25 and then through MiXCR, and only productive beta chains were kept. Here each entry gathers all rows of one CDR3 protein and keeps the most common genes and DNA. These V and J calls originate from TCRdb's pipeline instead of the authors' own analysis. In all, the sample holds roughly 140,000 distinct CDR3 sequences, and approximately 12% of those were seen once. 1.3% to 1.5% of the sample belongs to the ten largest clones.

Paper-wide results and their limitations: The number of TCRs above 1 in 1000 frequency did not change with DPC sensitization; there was no evidence of global repertoire structure alterations. Significantly more large CDR3 similarity clusters were formed by expanded TCRs than by pre-sensitization or healthy control sets, consistent with antigen-driven responses. Patch test score was positively correlated with the number of PT1 expanded TCRs, with significance at thresholds 8, 16 and 32 but not at 4. Because all patients had alopecia, a presumed autoimmune disease, the immune response of the patients might differ from that of healthy individuals. Repeated subsampling changed both the strength of the expansion versus patch-test correlation and the threshold at which that correlation became significant.

In its sample, this clonotype was seen many times. It lacks a known antigen. Base-call qualities are not available, and no considerably larger clone is one nucleotide away. Here the sequenced sample was whole blood, taken in connection with sensitization to the hapten diphenylcyclopropenone (DPC). The receptor's source is a woman aged 45-60 years with alopecia areata. Some clones in this sample may be carry-over from other donors' samples. The sequence is built from TRBV30 and TRBJ1-1; 9 bases in between match TRBD1. The DNA sequence is TGTGCCTGGACCTCCCCCGACAGGGGGACTGAAGCTTTCTTT. Translated, this gives CAWTSPDRGTEAFF.